The rows below give T cell receptor beta chains drawn from one sample of a study of blood T cell repertoires in COVID-19. Produced via immunoSEQ multiplex PCR; TCRdb's table is partial and in-frame only. Altogether about 140,000 clones are present, 88% being singletons, with the ten largest covering 8% to 11%. Sequenced material: peripheral blood. The receptors were gathered from a man in his 60s with active or convalescent COVID-19. Each CDR3 is given with its conserved first and last residue. A D gene is named only where the DNA matches it firmly. Clone size is not always given. Where it is, it says once, few, many or a class for expanded clones.

clone_size	j_call	d_call	v_call	cdr3_aa	cdr3_nt
-	TRBJ1-1	-	TRBV5-1	CASSLWAGANTEAFF	TGCGCCAGCAGCTTGTGGGCAGGGGCGAACACTGAAGCTTTCTTT
-	TRBJ2-1	TRBD2	TRBV6-4	CASSALAGAYNEQFF	TGTGCCAGCAGTGCACTAGCGGGAGCGTACAATGAGCAGTTCTTC
-	TRBJ2-2	TRBD2	TRBV5-1	CASSLAGGRNTGELFF	TGCGCCAGCAGCTTGGCCGGCGGGAGAAACACCGGGGAGCTGTTTTTT
-	TRBJ2-5	-	TRBV29-1	CSVESGHPSRDF	TGCAGCGTTGAATCCGGACATCCGTCCCGGGACTTC
-	TRBJ1-4	TRBD1	TRBV5-4	CASSSRGNEKLFF	TGTGCCAGCAGCTCCAGGGGGAATGAAAAACTGTTTTTT
-	TRBJ2-1	TRBD1	TRBV28	CASSSGGNEQFF	TGTGCCAGCAGTTCAGGGGGCAATGAGCAGTTCTTC
few	TRBJ1-2	-	TRBV29-1	CSVTELGYTF	TGCAGCGTTACAGAGCTTGGCTACACCTTC
-	TRBJ2-1	TRBD1	TRBV9	CASSGGQGFSSEQFF	TGTGCCAGCAGCGGGGGACAGGGGTTCAGCAGTGAGCAGTTCTTC
-	TRBJ2-5	TRBD2	TRBV3-1/TRBV3-2	CASSQGVSSGYQETQYF	TGTGCCAGCAGCCAAGGGGTCTCTAGCGGTTACCAAGAGACCCAGTACTTC
-	TRBJ2-1	TRBD2	TRBV7-9	CASSFHASGSSNEQFF	TGTGCCAGCAGCTTTCATGCTAGCGGGAGTAGTAATGAGCAGTTCTTC
-	TRBJ2-2	-	TRBV7-3	CASSLMYSTGGELFF	TGTGCCAGCAGCTTAATGTATTCCACCGGGGGGGAGCTGTTTTTT
-	TRBJ2-7	-	TRBV7-8	CASSLTDKLAYEQYF	TGTGCCAGCAGCTTAACCGATAAGCTAGCCTACGAGCAGTACTTC
few	TRBJ1-1	-	TRBV19	CASSLRNTEAFF	TGTGCCAGTAGTTTGCGCAACACTGAAGCTTTCTTT
-	TRBJ1-1	TRBD1	TRBV7-2	CASSLHRGANTEAFF	TGTGCCAGCAGCTTACACAGGGGAGCGAACACTGAAGCTTTCTTT
-	TRBJ2-5	TRBD1	TRBV18	CASSTTGGGKKTQYF	TGTGCCAGCTCAACGACAGGGGGCGGTAAAAAGACCCAGTACTTC
-	TRBJ2-7	TRBD2	TRBV6-2/TRBV6-3	CASSPPSGRISYEQYF	TGTGCCAGCAGCCCCCCCAGCGGGAGGATATCCTACGAGCAGTACTTC
-	TRBJ2-7	TRBD2	TRBV29-1	CSVEGASGNQNYEQYF	TGCAGCGTTGAAGGCGCTAGCGGGAATCAAAACTACGAGCAGTACTTC
-	TRBJ2-7	TRBD2	TRBV6-5	CASSYGLAGEQYF	TGTGCCAGCAGTTACGGGCTAGCGGGCGAGCAGTACTTC
-	TRBJ2-5	-	TRBV28	CASSLSPTGLETQYF	TGTGCCAGCAGTCTCTCCCCAACAGGGTTGGAGACCCAGTACTTC
-	TRBJ2-7	-	TRBV25-1	CASSAAGGLDEQYF	TGTGCCAGCAGTGCGGCGGGTGGACTTGACGAGCAGTACTTC
-	TRBJ2-7	TRBD1	TRBV7-9	CASSTSGQDGQYF	TGTGCCAGCAGCACTTCCGGACAGGATGGGCAGTACTTC
-	TRBJ1-4	TRBD1	TRBV6-5	CASSYSDRGTEKLFF	TGTGCCAGCAGTTACTCGGACAGGGGTACCGAAAAACTGTTTTTT
-	TRBJ1-3	-	TRBV7-9	CASKGGGSGNTIYF	TGTGCCAGCAAGGGCGGGGGCTCTGGAAACACCATATATTTT
-	TRBJ2-2	TRBD2	TRBV7-8	CASSIDRGLARSTGELFF	TGTGCCAGCAGCATCGATCGGGGACTAGCTCGAAGCACCGGGGAGCTGTTTTTT
-	TRBJ2-6	-	TRBV28	CASRTDSSGANVLTF	TGTGCCAGCCGTACCGACAGTTCTGGGGCCAACGTCCTGACTTTC
once	TRBJ2-7	TRBD1	TRBV11-2	CASSLDRGTPYEQYF	TGTGCCAGCAGCTTGGACAGGGGTACTCCTTACGAGCAGTACTTC
once	TRBJ2-7	-	TRBV18	CASSSISYEQYF	TGTGCCAGCTCTTCTATCTCCTACGAGCAGTACTTC
-	TRBJ2-5	-	TRBV2	CASKEETQYF	TGTGCCAGCAAGGAGGAGACCCAGTACTTC
-	TRBJ2-7	-	TRBV5-4	CASSRTGGIYEQYF	TGTGCCAGCAGCCGTACTGGGGGGATCTACGAGCAGTACTTC
-	TRBJ1-5	TRBD1	TRBV25-1	CASSESGTGSTQPQHF	TGTGCCAGCAGTGAATCCGGGACAGGCTCTACTCAGCCCCAGCATTTT